The 18 T cell receptor beta chains in this list originate from one sample, sequenced in a study of vaccination and CD4 T cells after COVID-19. As to treatment: approximately nine-day PBMC culture with coronavirus spike peptide pools or control peptides (ViraFEST assay). An Oncomine TCR Beta short-read assay was used to sequence the DNA from cultured CD4+ T cells. TCRdb itself ran the PCR reads through MiXCR, one entry per CDR3 protein. The table includes about 20,000 distinct CDR3 sequences, 55% detected once. These TCRs' antigens remain unknown. Specimen: CD4+ T cells from blood, cultured in vitro. The receptors were sampled from a human donor who had recovered from COVID-19.

The chain recombines TRBV2 with TRBJ2-7; 7 bases align to TRBD2. The CDR3 spans 14 residues. The V segment lost 6 bases and the J segment 7 bases; nucleotides outside the gene matches: 12. CDR1 SNHLY and CDR2 FYNNEI come from the germline V gene. The CDR3 region is CASRGLAETGEQYF. CDR3 nucleotide sequence: TGTGCCAGCAGGGGTCTAGCGGAGACGGGGGAGCAGTACTTC.

This clonotype came up once. The V gene is TRBV12-3 or TRBV12-4, the J gene TRBJ2-2, with TRBD1 matching over 7 bases. V was pared by 3 bases and J by 0 bases, with 1 base of the junction left unmatched. The CDR3 length is 15 residues. CDR3 protein: CASSFQGANTGELFF. CDR3 DNA sequence: TGTGCCAGCAGTTTTCAGGGGGCGAACACCGGGGAGCTGTTTTTT.

This chain joins TRBV4-2 and TRBJ2-5, with TRBD2 identical over 8 bases. CDR1 is LGHNA, CDR2 YNFKEQ, per germline. The CDR3 is 15 amino acids. Trimming at V came to 0 bases and at J to 4 bases, leaving 4 bases not matched to a gene. The CDR3 region is CASSQDGTSRETQYF. The CDR3 DNA reads TGTGCCAGCAGCCAAGATGGGACTAGTCGAGAGACCCAGTACTTC.

This clonotype appeared a few times. The chain joins TRBV7-3 to TRBJ2-2; perhaps TRBD2 as D (6 bases). This CDR3 is built from 16 residues. The V gene lost 5 bases and the J gene lost 4 bases, with 17 bases spanning the gap. Germline V gene sequence: CDR1 SGHTA, CDR2 FQGTGA. This chain's CDR3 is CASSLLGSSGTGELFF. The DNA of the CDR3 is TGTGCCAGCAGCCTGCTAGGAAGTAGCGGCACCGGGGAGCTGTTTTTT.

This clonotype has just one count. This chain joins TRBV29-1 and TRBJ2-5; D remains ambiguous. Trimming cost V 6 bases and J 5 bases, with 1 base left between them. The CDR3 is 8 residues long. Germline values: CDR1 SQVTM, CDR2 ANQGSEA. In DNA, the CDR3 is TGCAGCGTCGAGACCCAGTACTTC. This gives the protein CSVETQYF.

This clonotype was counted only a few times. The chain employs TRBV18 and TRBJ1-2, with a possible D match to TRBD1 (5 bases). The ends were cut back, 2 bases at V and 6 bases at J, with 19 bases in the middle. CDR1 is KGHSH, CDR2 LQKENI, per germline. This CDR3 comprises 16 residues. This CDR3 reads CASSPSIDGGVDGYTF. CDR3 DNA: TGTGCCAGCTCACCAAGTATAGACGGAGGGGTGGATGGCTACACCTTC. The full variable domain, completed using reference TRBV18 and TRBJ1-2, is NAGVMQNPRHLVRRRGQEARLRCSPMKGHSHVYWYRQLPEEGLKFMVYLQKENIIDESGMPKERFSAEFPKEGPSILRIQQVVRGDSAAYFCASSPSIDGGVDGYTFGSGTRLTVV.

The chain couples TRBV27 to TRBJ1-5, with D uncertain. The V gene lost 0 bases and the J gene lost 0 bases, with 9 bases spanning the gap. Germline CDR1 reads MNHEY; CDR2 reads SMNVEV (reference sequence). CDR3 size: 16 residues. The CDR3 sequence is CASSLSLPYSNQPQHF. CDR3 DNA: TGTGCCAGCAGTTTATCTTTACCGTATAGCAATCAGCCCCAGCATTTT.

The rearrangement links TRBV7-2 to TRBJ2-1, with TRBD1 as a possible D gene (8 bases). The V end lost 6 bases, the J end lost 1 base, and 25 bases lay between the germline ends. The CDR3 contains 19 residues. Germline V gene sequence: CDR1 SGHTA, CDR2 FQGNSA. CDR3 sequence: CASSRGAGGFLISYNEQFF. DNA of the CDR3: TGTGCCAGCAGTCGGGGGGCAGGGGGCTTTCTTATTTCCTACAATGAGCAGTTCTTC.

The CDR3 region is CASSAGTTYGYTF. CDR3 sequence (DNA): TGTGCCAGTAGCGCAGGGACAACCTATGGCTACACCTTC. The V call is TRBV19, the J call TRBJ1-2; a weak D match, TRBD1 (6 bases). In germline, CDR1 is LNHDA, CDR2 SQIVND (reference sequence). V lost 6 bases to trimming and J lost 4 bases, with 12 bases between them. The CDR3 is made up of 13 amino acids.

The chain is built from TRBV20-1 and TRBJ2-5, with TRBD2 as a possible D gene (5 bases). This CDR3 has 13 residues. The V gene lost 6 bases and the J gene lost 3 bases, with 14 bases spanning the gap. The germline V gene encodes CDR1 DFQATT and CDR2 SNEGSKA (reference sequence). Written as DNA, the CDR3 is TGCAGTGCGCCGGAGAGCGGCAAAGAGACCCAGTACTTC. This translates into CSAPESGKETQYF.

This clonotype has only a few counts. The V and J genes are TRBV20-1 and TRBJ1-5, with 9 nucleotides matching TRBD1. The V gene's germline CDR1 is DFQATT and CDR2 SNEGSKA (reference sequence). The CDR3 runs to 13 residues. V trimming: 6 bases; J trimming: 7 bases; junction bases outside the gene matches: 7. DNA for the CDR3: TGCAGTGCGGCACCGGGACAGGGACAGCCCCAGCATTTT. It specifies CSAAPGQGQPQHF.

This clonotype was detected a few times. The gene calls are TRBV24-1 and TRBJ1-2; D perhaps matches TRBD1 (5 bases). Looked up from germline, CDR1 is KGHDR and CDR2 is SFDVKD. V was shortened by 3 bases and J by 9 bases, with 10 bases between the two germline ends. The CDR3 totals 12 residues. This chain's CDR3 is CATSDLDRRYTF. CDR3 DNA sequence: TGTGCCACCAGTGATCTTGACAGACGCTACACCTTC.

V is TRBV15 and J is TRBJ2-5; a weak D match, TRBD2 (7 bases). Germline CDR1 LNHNV, CDR2 YYDKDF (reference sequence). Trimming cost V 1 base and J 1 base, with 25 bases left between them. CDR3 size: 20 residues. The CDR3 nucleotides are TGTGCCACCAGCAGAGTCCGGGGGGCTTGGGACGGGAGACCCCAAGAGACCCAGTACTTC. Protein: CATSRVRGAWDGRPQETQYF.

As DNA, the CDR3 is TGTGCCTGGAGTACTCGTGGGGCCTACGAGCAGTACTTC. Translation: CAWSTRGAYEQYF. The chain joins TRBV30 to TRBJ2-7; D gene ambiguous. Trimming cost V 2 bases and J 2 bases, with 10 bases left between them. The germline V gene encodes CDR1 GTSNPN and CDR2 SVGIG (reference sequence). The CDR3 runs to 13 residues.

J is TRBJ2-7 and V is TRBV20-1, with D perhaps matching TRBD2 (5 bases). V was pared by 0 bases and J by 0 bases, with 9 bases between. The CDR3 extends over 14 amino acids. Germline V gene sequence: CDR1 DFQATT, CDR2 SNEGSKA (reference sequence). The CDR3 region has the DNA TGCAGTGCTAGAGAGCCCGGGGACTCCTACGAGCAGTACTTC. Its translation is CSAREPGDSYEQYF.

CDR3 residues: CASSSSRGGRSNQPQHF. The CDR3 DNA reads TGTGCCAGCTCCTCCTCCAGGGGAGGGAGGAGCAATCAGCCCCAGCATTTT. This chain connects TRBV18 to TRBJ1-5, with a tentative D call TRBD1 (6 bases). Looked up from germline, CDR1 is KGHSH and CDR2 is LQKENI. Trimming took off 6 bases at V and 1 base at J, with 19 bases between the two ends. This CDR3 is 17 amino acids long.

The gene calls are TRBV7-2 and TRBJ1-2; tentatively, D is TRBD1 (5 bases). V lost 1 base, J lost 5 bases, and 11 bases lay in between. Germline V gene data show CDR1 as SGHTA and CDR2 as FQGNSA. This CDR3 spans 14 amino acids. CDR3 DNA: TGTGCCAGCAGCTTAGATGCAGGGCGGTATGGCTACACCTTC. Protein product: CASSLDAGRYGYTF.

This rearrangement joins TRBV6-5 to TRBJ1-5; the D gene is possibly TRBD1 (6 bases). The CDR3 loop spans 18 amino acids. The germline V gene has CDR1 MNHEY and CDR2 SVGAGI. The germline V and J ends were trimmed by 0 bases and 1 base, with 16 bases remaining between them. The CDR3 DNA reads as TGTGCCAGCAGTTACTCACTACGGCCCGGGACAAGCAATCAGCCCCAGCATTTT. Protein sequence: CASSYSLRPGTSNQPQHF.